The clone carrying this TCR beta chain was observed a handful of times. Its antigen is undetermined. These data belong to a study of naive and memory T cell subsets. Study-wide points: Possibly reflecting memory cells re-expressing CD45RA, a few larger clonotypes occurred in naive repertoires, especially CD8.

Trimming took 5 bases from V and 5 from J, leaving 10 bases between them. CDR3 size: 13 residues. Germline lookup yields CDR1 LNHNV and CDR2 YYDKDF (reference sequence). The beta constant-region primer was an equimolar mix of two oligonucleotides covering TRBC1 and TRBC2. Nested alpha and beta constant-region primers with the SP2 primer drove four PCR rounds on ligated cDNA. The cDNA 3' end received a ligated single-stranded oligonucleotide carrying the SP2 primer and a 12-nucleotide UMI. One entry per CDR3 protein, called by TCRdb with MiXCR from the UMI-ligation and nested PCR reads. The table records roughly 99,000 distinct CDR3 sequences, 10% to 12% of them present only once.

The material sequenced was naive CD4+ T cells from blood. The sequence was collected from a human donor in good health. The chain couples TRBV15 to TRBJ2-1, with a weak D call TRBD2 (6 bases). CDR3 protein: CATSARRDNEQFF. The CDR3 bases are TGTGCCACCAGCGCAAGGAGGGACAATGAGCAGTTCTTC.